A selection of T cell receptor beta chains follows, all from one sample in a study of tumor-infiltrating lymphocytes in primary liver carcinoma. TCRdb processed the multiplex PCR reads anew with MiXCR; each CDR3 protein has one entry. The sample yields fewer than 110,000 distinct CDR3 sequences, around 66% seen once. Material: liver tumor tissue from sampling region 2. Every receptor here comes from a woman in her sixties with primary liver carcinoma and hepatitis B virus infection. Each CDR3 is given with its conserved first and last residue. D genes are given only for firm matches. For some rows the clone size is stated as once, few or many, or as a class when expanded; others skip it.

V gene	clone size	J gene	D gene	CDR3 length	CDR3 DNA	CDR3 protein
TRBV28	-	TRBJ1-6	-	12	TGTGCCAGCAGTGTAAGGAATTCACCCCTCCACTTT	CASSVRNSPLHF
TRBV6-1	-	TRBJ1-1	TRBD1	15	TGTGCCAGCAGTGCGGAGACAGGGGGAGGCACGTTAGCTTTCTTT	CASSAETGGGTLAFF
TRBV29-1	once	TRBJ2-3	-	13	TGCAGCGCCGGAATCACGAGCACAGATACGCGGTACTTT	CSAGITSTDTRYF
TRBV4-1	-	TRBJ2-4	TRBD2	18	TGCGCCAGCAACATGGGACTAGCGGGAGGGCCGGCCAAAAACATTCAGTACTTC	CASNMGLAGGPAKNIQYF
TRBV6-5	-	TRBJ2-1	TRBD2	15	TGTGCCAGCAGGGGGGGGACCTCCAACCCCAAAGAGCAGTTCTTC	CASRGGTSNPKEQFF
TRBV6-2/TRBV6-3	many	TRBJ2-2	-	15	TGTGCCAGCAGTTACGTGCAGGGAACGACCGGGGAGCTGTTTTTT	CASSYVQGTTGELFF
TRBV11-2	-	TRBJ2-5	TRBD1	13	TGTGTCAGCAGCGTGGGGACAGGGTTGGTCCGGTACTTC	CVSSVGTGLVRYF
TRBV20-1	-	TRBJ2-7	TRBD2	18	TGCAGTGCATCGACCGGGACTAGCGGGAGGGTCGCTGCCTACGAGCAGTACTTC	CSASTGTSGRVAAYEQYF
TRBV29-1	-	TRBJ1-1	-	14	TGCAGCGTTATGTCGGGACAAATGAACACTGAAGCTTTCTTT	CSVMSGQMNTEAFF
TRBV12-3/TRBV12-4	-	TRBJ2-3	-	14	TGTGTCAGCAGCTCGTTTAGCGTCACAGATACGCAGTATTTT	CVSSSFSVTDTQYF
TRBV5-4	many	TRBJ2-5	-	14	TGTGCCAGCAGCTTGGGGGGAGACCAAGAGACCCAGTACTTC	CASSLGGDQETQYF
TRBV5-4	-	TRBJ2-1	-	16	TGTGCCTGCAGCTTGTCGTCGGGCCGGTCCTACAATGAGCAGTCCTTC	CACSLSSGRSYNEQSF
TRBV6-1	-	TRBJ1-4	-	18	TGTCCCAGCAGTGAAGCTGGTACAGGGACCTCAACTGATGAAAAACTGTTTTTT	CPSSEAGTGTSTDEKLFF
TRBV4-2	-	TRBJ2-7	TRBD2	15	TGTGCCAGCAGCCTTGGACTAGTGGGAGCCTACGAGCAATACTTC	CASSLGLVGAYEQYF
TRBV6-6	-	TRBJ1-2	-	12	TGTGCCAGCAGCTCGTCTTCCTATGGCTACACCTTC	CASSSSSYGYTF
TRBV30	-	TRBJ2-1	-	16	TGTGCCTGGAGTGTACAGCCAGGGCCTTCCTACAATGAGCAGTTCTTC	CAWSVQPGPSYNEQFF
TRBV11-2	-	TRBJ2-3	-	16	TGTGCCAGCAGCTTAGATAGGGTGGGAGTCACAGATACACAGTATTTT	CASSLDRVGVTDTQYF
TRBV28	once	TRBJ1-1	-	13	TGTGCCAGCAGGTCAGGGGCGTGGGGTGAAGCTTTCTTT	CASRSGAWGEAFF
TRBV28	many	TRBJ2-7	-	15	TGTGCCAGCAGGTCCTGGGGGGCGGGAAGCTACGAGCAGTACTTC	CASRSWGAGSYEQYF
TRBV11-2	-	TRBJ2-1	TRBD1	17	TGTGCCAGCACCCGATACGGGGGGGGACAGGGGGGGAATGGGCAGTTCTTC	CASTRYGGGQGGNGQFF
TRBV6-2/TRBV6-3	many	TRBJ2-3	-	15	TGTGCCAGCAAGGGGAGCGCCACCCCCACAGATACGCAGTATTTT	CASKGSATPTDTQYF
TRBV28	-	TRBJ1-6	-	16	TGTGCCAGCAGTTTCGAGGGGAGCTCCTATAATTCACCCCTCCACTTT	CASSFEGSSYNSPLHF
TRBV28	many	TRBJ2-5	TRBD2	16	TGTGCCAGCAGTTTAACCGGGACTAGCGGAGGCGAGACCCAGTACTTC	CASSLTGTSGGETQYF
TRBV6-5	many	TRBJ2-3	TRBD2	16	TGTGCCAGCAGTTACTCGCCAGCGGGAGGGATAGATACGCAGTATTTT	CASSYSPAGGIDTQYF
TRBV6-2/TRBV6-3	once	TRBJ2-7	TRBD2	14	TGTGCCAGCAGCAGACTAGCGGGTTCCTACGAGCACTACTTC	CASSRLAGSYEHYF
TRBV12-3/TRBV12-4	many	TRBJ2-3	TRBD1	17	TGTGCCAGCAGTTTGGATACGACAGGGCTGAACACAGATACGCAGTATTTT	CASSLDTTGLNTDTQYF
TRBV5-1	-	TRBJ1-4	TRBD1	15	TGCGCCAGCAGATCTGACCCGACAGGGGGAGAAAAACTGTTTTTT	CASRSDPTGGEKLFF
TRBV11-3	once	TRBJ2-1	-	15	TGTGTCAGCGGCTTGGTAGCGGAGGATTACAATGAGCAGTTCTTC	CVSGLVAEDYNEQFF
TRBV29-1	once	TRBJ1-1	-	13	TGCAACGTTGTCGGGGGAGTTAGGACTGAGGCTTTCTTT	CNVVGGVRTEAFF
TRBV5-1	many	TRBJ2-1	TRBD1	13	TGCGCCAGCAGCTGGGACAGTTACAATGAGCAGTTCTTC	CASSWDSYNEQFF
TRBV25-1	-	TRBJ2-1	TRBD2	20	TGTGCCAGCAGTCCCCCATTGGGGCTAGCGGGAGTTCGATCCTACAATGAGCAGTTCTTC	CASSPPLGLAGVRSYNEQFF
TRBV11-2	once	TRBJ2-7	TRBD1	15	TGTGCCAGCAGCTTAGCGGGACAGTACTCATACGAGCAGTACTTC	CASSLAGQYSYEQYF
TRBV14	many	TRBJ2-7	TRBD2	15	TGTGCCAGCAGCCAAGATTCCCGGGACTACTACGAGCAGTACTTC	CASSQDSRDYYEQYF
TRBV12-3/TRBV12-4	-	TRBJ1-2	-	12	TGTGCCAGCAGTCGGGGCAGACTAGGCTACACCTTC	CASSRGRLGYTF
TRBV29-1	-	TRBJ2-1	-	14	TGCAGCGTTTGTAGAAACAGGCATAGAGATGAGCAGTTCTTC	CSVCRNRHRDEQFF
TRBV14	-	TRBJ2-2	TRBD1	16	TGTGCTAGCAGCCCCCCGGGGACAGAAAACATCGGGGAGCTGTTTTTT	CASSPPGTENIGELFF
TRBV29-1	-	TRBJ1-2	-	14	TGCAGCGTTGAAGGGGAAGGGGTTAACTGTGGCTACACCTTC	CSVEGEGVNCGYTF
TRBV11-2	-	TRBJ2-1	TRBD1	17	TGTGCTTGCAGCTTACGACCGGGACAGAGATTCTACATTGAGCAGTTCTTC	CACSLRPGQRFYIEQFF
TRBV29-1	many	TRBJ2-3	-	10	TGCAGCGTTGCGGAGGGAACGCAGTATTTT	CSVAEGTQYF
TRBV12-3/TRBV12-4	-	TRBJ2-1	-	11	TGTGCCAGCAGTCGACAGCATGGGCAGCTCTTC	CASSRQHGQLF
TRBV29-1	once	TRBJ2-1	-	13	TGCGGTGTGCAGGCCGGACGCAGCAATGAGCAGCTCTTC	CGVQAGRSNEQLF
TRBV6-5	-	TRBJ2-6	-	17	TGTGCCAGCAGTTACGATGTGGGTCCTTCTGGGGCCAACGTCCTGACTTTC	CASSYDVGPSGANVLTF
TRBV4-1	once	TRBJ1-2	-	16	TGCGCCAGCAGTCCGACCAACAGGTTCGGAACAAATGGCAACACCTTC	CASSPTNRFGTNGNTF
TRBV11-2	few	TRBJ1-1	-	11	TGTGCCAGCAGCTTTGGAGGGAAGGACTATTTT	CASSFGGKDYF
TRBV4-2	-	TRBJ2-1	TRBD2	16	TGTGCCAGCATCCAAGGAGGTAGCGGGCGCTACAATGAGCGGTTCTTC	CASIQGGSGRYNERFF